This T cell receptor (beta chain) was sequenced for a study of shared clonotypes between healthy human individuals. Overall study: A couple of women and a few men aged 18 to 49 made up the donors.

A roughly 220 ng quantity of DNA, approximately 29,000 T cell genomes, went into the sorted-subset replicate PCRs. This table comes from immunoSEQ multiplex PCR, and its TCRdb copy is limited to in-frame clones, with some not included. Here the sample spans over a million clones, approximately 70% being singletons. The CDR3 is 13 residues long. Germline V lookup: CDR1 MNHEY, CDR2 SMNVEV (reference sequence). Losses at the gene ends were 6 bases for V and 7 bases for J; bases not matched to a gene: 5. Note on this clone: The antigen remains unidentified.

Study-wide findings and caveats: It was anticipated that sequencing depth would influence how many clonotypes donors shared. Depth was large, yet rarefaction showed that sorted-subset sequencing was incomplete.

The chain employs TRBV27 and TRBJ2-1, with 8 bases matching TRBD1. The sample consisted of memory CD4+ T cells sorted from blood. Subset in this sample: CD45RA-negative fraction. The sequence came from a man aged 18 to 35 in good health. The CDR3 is CASRSGGRNEQFF. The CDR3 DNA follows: TGTGCCAGCAGGTCAGGGGGCCGGAATGAGCAGTTCTTC.